Described below is a single T cell receptor (beta chain) sequence and its context. This clonotype was seen at least ten times. Its antigen has not been determined. Base-call qualities are not available, and no considerably larger clone is one nucleotide away. This sample was included in a study of molecular identifiers for immune sequencing clone quantification (dated 2018 in TCRdb). Study-wide context: In a replicate experiment, RNA from roughly 20,000 or 100,000 naive CD8 T cells was split into five aliquots, four of which were sequenced. This methods study benchmarked molecular-identifier clustering-based TCR repertoire sequencing (MIDCIRS) and TCR RNA copy counting, using CD8 T cells to do so. On the study overall, not on this receptor specifically: Identical TCR molecules sharing a barcode could cause highly expanded clone sizes to be underestimated. Spiked-in Jurkat TCR RNA (around eleven copies' worth), which is not part of the donor repertoire, was contained in the naive libraries. Modeling gave about three recovered TCR RNA copies per cell versus around 10 by digital PCR, implying approximately 30% capture efficiency. In CMV-specific effector cells, over 99% of molecules were held by clones above 20 RNA copies, whereas under 1% of molecules were held by such clones in naive cells. Without barcode sub-clustering, chimeric consensus sequences inflated TCR diversity; chimeras reached as high as 47%. A single cell's worth of spiked-in Jurkat TCR RNA was reported detectable even among 750,000 to 1,000,000 naive CD8 T cells.

Spanning cysteine to phenylalanine, the CDR3 consists of 15 amino acids. Left in the record is the CDR3 DNA by itself, 45 bases read in frame from the first base. At the junction V is shortened by 0 bases and J by 2 bases, with 10 bases in between. The germline V gene specifies MGHRA as CDR1 and YSYEKL as CDR2. The library was obtained by PCR. Instrument used: Illumina HiSeq 4000. Preparation of bulk TCR libraries followed a previously described approach, with the TCR primers listed in Table S5. Purification of total RNA was performed with the Qiagen AllPrep DNA/RNA kit. Before analysis, reads from multiple sequencing runs of one library were combined. The study's processing was this. Reads were retained only if the reads had an exact TCR constant sequence, and the retained reads were trimmed to 150 nt and grouped according to their 12-nt molecular barcodes. Reads in each barcode group were sub-clustered using a 15% Levenshtein threshold, and a quality-weighted consensus sequence was built for each RNA molecule. Non-functional sequences were discarded, and so were lower-count sequences lying one edit away from another sequence. On the basis of fitting two negative binomial distributions, barcode sub-clusters with fewer than 20% of the maximum read count were discarded. TCRdb's own reprocessing of the public reads used fastp at Q25 and MiXCR and kept productive beta chains. Identical CDR3 protein sequences are pooled into one entry, listed with their most common genes and DNA. TCRdb's processing, not the authors', yielded these V and J calls. In all, the sample holds hundreds of thousands of distinct CDR3 sequences, and roughly 21% of those were seen once. The ten largest account for under 0.95% of the sample.

Libraries of naive CD8 T cells were generated from roughly 20,000 to 1,000,000 sorted cells, with 10%, 30% or 50% of the purified RNA used. Naive CD8 T cells, defined as CD8+CD4-CCR7+CD45RA+, were FACS-sorted into RLT Plus buffer on a BD FACSAria II. To test detection sensitivity, Jurkat RNA equivalent to more than eight TCR copies was spiked into samples of roughly 18,000-1,000,000 naive CD8 T cells. Enrichment of CD8 T cells was done with RosetteSep CD8+ T Cell Enrichment Cocktail plus Ficoll-Paque, and ACK red cell lysis came afterward. The receptor comes from a human donor in good health. Some libraries in this study had Jurkat cell RNA spiked in. The sequence links TRBV4-1 to TRBJ1-2, with the D gene too uncertain to name. The sequenced sample was naive CD8+ T cells from blood, with Jurkat cell RNA spiked in. The label giving this sample's cell subset or site can be read as: FACS-sorted CD8+CD4-CCR7+CD45RA+ naive T cells. In nucleotide form, the sequence is TGCGCCAGCAGCCAAGATCAGCCAGGAAACTATGGCTACACCTTC. Translated, it reads CASSQDQPGNYGYTF.